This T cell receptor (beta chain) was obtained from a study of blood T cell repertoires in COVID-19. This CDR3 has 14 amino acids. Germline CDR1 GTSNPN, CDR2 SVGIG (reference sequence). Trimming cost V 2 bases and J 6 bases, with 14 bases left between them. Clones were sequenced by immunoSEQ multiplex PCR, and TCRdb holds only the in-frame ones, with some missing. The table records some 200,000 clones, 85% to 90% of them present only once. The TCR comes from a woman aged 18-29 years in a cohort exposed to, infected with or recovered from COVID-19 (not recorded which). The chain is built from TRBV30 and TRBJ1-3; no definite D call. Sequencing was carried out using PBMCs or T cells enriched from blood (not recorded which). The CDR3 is CAWSSPYAANTIYF. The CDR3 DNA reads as TGTGCCTGGAGTTCGCCTTATGCGGCAAACACCATATATTTT. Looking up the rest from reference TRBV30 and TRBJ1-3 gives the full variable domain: SQTIHQWPATLVQPVGSPLSLECTVEGTSNPNLYWYRQAAGRGLQLLFYSVGIGQISSEVPQNLSASRPQDRQFILSSKKLLLSDSGFYLCAWSSPYAANTIYFGEGSWLTVV.